The rows below give T cell receptor beta chains drawn from one sample of a study of blood T cell repertoires in COVID-19. Clones were sequenced by immunoSEQ multiplex PCR, and TCRdb holds only the in-frame ones, with some missing. The repertoire holds about 180,000 clones, with 81% as singletons. Sequenced input: peripheral blood. These receptors were obtained from an elderly woman with COVID-19, enrolled during active disease. CDR3s include the opening cysteine and the closing phenylalanine or tryptophan. A D gene is named only where the DNA matches it firmly. Size values are once, few and many counts, or a class for expanded clones, and some rows have none.

abundance	d_gene	v_gene	j_gene	CDR3aa	CDR3nt
-	-	TRBV9	TRBJ1-1	CASSVRDTTNTEAFF	TGTGCCAGCAGCGTCCGGGACACCACCAACACTGAAGCTTTCTTT
few	TRBD2	TRBV7-6	TRBJ2-2	CASSFAPGGPGGELFF	TGTGCCAGCAGCTTCGCCCCGGGAGGGCCGGGCGGGGAGCTGTTTTTT
medium-sized	-	TRBV19	TRBJ1-1	CASSIQGRGTEAFF	TGTGCCAGTAGTATACAGGGGCGAGGCACTGAAGCTTTCTTT
-	-	TRBV29-1	TRBJ2-7	CSVVLDYPYEQYF	TGCAGCGTTGTGCTTGACTACCCCTACGAGCAGTACTTC
once	-	TRBV12-3/TRBV12-4	TRBJ1-2	CASSLGGVYGYTF	TGTGCCAGCAGTTTAGGGGGGGTCTATGGCTACACCTTC
-	-	TRBV6-5	TRBJ2-7	CASSPRTFTGYEQYF	TGTGCCAGCAGTCCACGGACATTTACGGGCTACGAGCAGTACTTC
few	TRBD1	TRBV7-9	TRBJ1-4	CASSLGTVGREKLFF	TGTGCCAGCAGCCTAGGGACAGTCGGTCGTGAAAAACTGTTTTTT
-	-	TRBV19	TRBJ2-5	CASSIGGIQETQYF	TGTGCCAGTAGTATAGGCGGCATCCAAGAGACCCAGTACTTC
-	-	TRBV10-3	TRBJ1-1	CAIWGGIGVNTEAFF	TGTGCCATCTGGGGGGGGATTGGGGTGAACACTGAAGCTTTCTTT
-	TRBD2	TRBV4-2	TRBJ2-7	CASSQGLAGAGVPYEQYF	TGTGCCAGCAGCCAAGGACTAGCGGGAGCGGGTGTTCCCTACGAGCAGTACTTC
-	TRBD1	TRBV4-3	TRBJ2-7	CASSQTTGFNEQYF	TGCGCCAGCAGCCAAACGACAGGGTTCAACGAGCAGTACTTC
-	-	TRBV7-9	TRBJ2-7	CASSAQGYEQYF	TGTGCCAGCAGCGCACAGGGTTACGAGCAGTACTTC
-	-	TRBV5-1	TRBJ1-6	CASSLGIGVVGSPLHF	TGCGCCAGCAGCTTGGGGATAGGGGTGGTCGGTTCACCCCTCCACTTT
-	-	TRBV11-3	TRBJ1-1	CASSLPGRNTEAFF	TGTGCCAGCAGCCTGCCGGGGAGGAACACTGAAGCTTTCTTT
-	TRBD2	TRBV5-1	TRBJ2-2	CASSLGLAGANTGELFF	TGCGCCAGCAGCTTAGGACTAGCGGGGGCGAACACCGGGGAGCTGTTTTTT
few	-	TRBV24-1	TRBJ2-5	CATSPRVGETQYF	TGTGCCACCAGCCCCAGGGTCGGGGAGACCCAGTACTTC
-	TRBD2	TRBV10-3	TRBJ2-2	CAISEVAGGYTGELFF	TGTGCCATCAGTGAAGTAGCGGGGGGCTACACCGGGGAGCTGTTTTTT
-	TRBD2	TRBV27	TRBJ2-2	CASSPRLAGSGELFF	TGTGCCAGCAGTCCACGACTAGCGGGTTCCGGGGAGCTGTTTTTT
-	-	TRBV28	TRBJ2-2	CASLDRFPNTGELFF	TGTGCCAGCCTTGACAGGTTTCCGAACACCGGGGAGCTGTTTTTT
-	-	TRBV7-2	TRBJ2-1	CASSLGTAAYNEQFF	TGTGCCAGCAGCTTAGGGACAGCTGCGTACAATGAGCAGTTCTTC
-	TRBD1	TRBV5-1	TRBJ2-7	CASSLDGTASYEQYF	TGCGCCAGCAGCTTGGACGGGACAGCATCCTACGAGCAGTACTTC
once	-	TRBV5-1	TRBJ2-7	CASSLARGAYEQYF	TGCGCCAGCAGCTTGGCCAGGGGAGCCTACGAGCAGTACTTC
-	-	TRBV28	TRBJ1-1	CASPKTGTMNTEAFF	TGTGCCAGCCCTAAAACCGGGACAATGAACACTGAAGCTTTCTTT
once	-	TRBV9	TRBJ2-5	CASSVESVLRTGETQYF	TGTGCCAGCAGCGTAGAGAGTGTTTTGCGAACTGGAGAGACCCAGTACTTC
-	TRBD2	TRBV10-3	TRBJ2-7	CAISDPPAGGPGYEQYF	TGTGCCATCAGTGATCCACCGGCGGGGGGGCCTGGCTACGAGCAGTACTTC
-	-	TRBV6-6	TRBJ1-1	CASSPGMNTEAFF	TGTGCCAGCAGTCCCGGGATGAACACTGAAGCTTTCTTT
few	TRBD2	TRBV5-4	TRBJ2-1	CASSWNLAGSYEQFF	TGTGCCAGCAGCTGGAACCTAGCGGGATCCTATGAGCAGTTCTTC
once	TRBD1	TRBV10-3	TRBJ1-5	CAISEQTGNQPQHF	TGTGCCATCAGTGAGCAGACAGGGAATCAGCCCCAGCATTTT
-	TRBD1	TRBV2	TRBJ1-2	CATRDPTGEGYTF	TGTGCCACCCGTGATCCGACAGGGGAAGGCTACACCTTC
-	-	TRBV3-1/TRBV3-2	TRBJ2-7	CASSQTGEQYF	TGTGCCAGCAGCCAGACTGGAGAGCAGTACTTC
-	TRBD2	TRBV6-2/TRBV6-3	TRBJ2-3	CASSLSGGVIDTQYF	TGTGCCAGCAGTTTAAGCGGGGGGGTGATAGATACGCAGTATTTT
-	-	TRBV5-6	TRBJ2-7	CASSPRGAALREQYF	TGTGCCAGCAGCCCCCGGGGAGCCGCGTTGCGGGAGCAGTACTTC